The entry below gives a single TCR beta chain sequence along with its context. Its antigen is unknown. These data belong to a study of T cells in localized non-small cell lung cancer. Study results and limitations: Blood T cell density predicted longer survival; adjacent-lung clonality, shorter. Peak T cell clonality was found in uninvolved adjacent lung, exceeding tumor.

V was pared by 5 bases and J by 1 base, with 15 bases between. CDR1 is SNHLY and CDR2 is FYNNEI in the germline V gene. The CDR3 contains 16 residues. The repertoire was sequenced with immunoSEQ multiplex PCR; TCRdb's copy has only in-frame clones and lacks some. The sample records 9,000 or so clones, about 92% being singletons. The rearrangement joins TRBV2 to TRBJ1-3, with D perhaps TRBD1 (6 bases). The input for sequencing was peripheral blood, taken before any cancer treatment. This receptor was obtained from a woman aged 35 to 69 with stage I squamous cell lung carcinoma. CDR3 bases: TGTGCCAGCAGTTATCGAGAGACAGGTTCTGGAAACACCATATATTTT. Translation: CASSYRETGSGNTIYF. The whole variable domain, filled in from reference TRBV2 and TRBJ1-3, reads EPEVTQTPSHQVTQMGQEVILRCVPISNHLYFYWYRQILGQKVEFLVSFYNNEISEKSEIFDDQFSVERPDGSNFTLKIRSTKLEDSAMYFCASSYRETGSGNTIYFGEGSWLTVV.